One and the same sample provided the 19 T cell receptor beta chains below, sequenced in a study of blood T cell repertoires in COVID-19. The table came from immunoSEQ multiplex PCR; TCRdb's copy has only in-frame clones and leaves some out. Of about 130,000 clones listed, around 89% are singletons. The sample taken for sequencing was peripheral blood. The receptor set was obtained from a man between 60 and 75 years old with active or convalescent COVID-19.

The chain carries TRBV5-1 and TRBJ2-2, with a possible D match to TRBD2 (6 bases). The V and J ends lost 7 bases and 4 bases respectively, with 14 bases between them. Germline V gene data show CDR1 as SGHRS and CDR2 as YFSETQ. The CDR3 has 14 amino acids. The CDR3 nucleotides are TGCGCCAGCGGGCCCAGCGGGCTCACCGGGGAGCTGTTTTTT. This codes for CASGPSGLTGELFF.

In its sample, this clone was seen once. The V and J genes are TRBV7-9 and TRBJ1-4; D is unclear. CDR1 is SEHNR and CDR2 is FQNEAQ in the germline V gene (reference sequence). Trimming shortened V by 8 bases and J by 7 bases, and 5 bases separated the two germline ends. CDR3 size: 10 residues. The CDR3 DNA follows: TGTGCCAGCGAGGGTGAAAAACTGTTTTTT. The encoded protein is CASEGEKLFF.

V gene TRBV6-2 or TRBV6-3 combines with J gene TRBJ2-7, with 7 bases aligning to TRBD2. The trim removed 3 bases at V and 5 bases at J, leaving 7 bases unmatched. From germline, CDR1 is MNHEY and CDR2 SVGEGT. The CDR3 extends over 14 amino acids. CDR3 nucleotide sequence: TGTGCCAGCAGTTATAGCGGGCCCTTGGACGAGCAGTACTTC. It encodes CASSYSGPLDEQYF.

Worth noting for this clone: This sample also contains other DNA sequences that code for the same CDR3. The CDR3: CASSLDRGNTEAFF. CDR3 nucleotide sequence: TGTGCCAGCAGCTTAGATAGGGGGAACACTGAAGCTTTCTTT. The chain employs TRBV5-4 and TRBJ1-1; possibly TRBD1 for D (5 bases). Germline CDR1 is SGHNT and CDR2 is YYREEE (reference sequence). The ends were cut back, 2 bases at V and 1 base at J, with 9 bases in the middle. This CDR3 spans 14 amino acids.

The chain links TRBV7-9 to TRBJ2-7, with TRBD1 matching over 9 bases. The CDR3 covers 18 residues. V lost 7 bases and J lost 2; bases outside the gene matches: 18. Germline V gene data show CDR1 as SEHNR and CDR2 as FQNEAQ (reference sequence). CDR3 sequence reads: CASIFEHWVTGGPYEQYF. DNA for the CDR3: TGTGCCAGCATTTTTGAACATTGGGTGACAGGGGGTCCCTACGAGCAGTACTTC.

The V call is TRBV5-6, the J call TRBJ1-2, with unresolved D. Trimming left V 7 bases short and J 4 bases short, with 20 bases between. Germline V gives CDR1 SGHDT, CDR2 YYEEEE. The CDR3 extends over 15 amino acids. The CDR3 here is CASGTGSSLLYGYTF. CDR3 sequence (DNA): TGTGCCAGCGGCACCGGGTCCTCCCTCCTCTATGGCTACACCTTC.

This clone was found once. CDR3 DNA sequence: TGTGCCATCAAACCCTCTCCAGGGACAGGGAGTATTTTCGAGCAGTACTTC. Amino acid sequence: CAIKPSPGTGSIFEQYF. The chain is built from TRBV10-3 and TRBJ2-7; 9 bases map to TRBD1. The CDR3 sequence is 17 residues long. Germline CDR1 is ENHRY and CDR2 is SYGVKD. Germline trimming cut 7 bases from V and 6 bases from J; bases unmatched to any gene: 19.

The chain recombines TRBV27 with TRBJ1-4; D might be TRBD1 (5 bases). Germline V gives CDR1 MNHEY, CDR2 SMNVEV (reference sequence). This CDR3 comprises 16 residues. V was pared by 6 bases and J by 0 bases, with 14 bases between. In DNA form, the CDR3 reads TGTGCCAGCAGCCTCGACAGTTCGGCAACTAATGAAAAACTGTTTTTT. Its translation is CASSLDSSATNEKLFF.

This clone was counted only a few times. The genes are TRBV7-2 and TRBJ1-2; D is uncertain. The CDR3 length is 14 residues. Trimming removed 2 bases at V and 4 bases at J, with 11 bases between. The germline V gene has CDR1 SGHTA and CDR2 FQGNSA. The DNA of the CDR3 is TGTGCCAGCAGCTTACCTGACAATTTCTATGGCTACACCTTC. Protein: CASSLPDNFYGYTF.

The rearrangement joins TRBV7-2 to TRBJ2-5; 13 nucleotides line up with TRBD2. The CDR3 extends over 16 amino acids. With 4 bases clipped from V and 5 bases from J, the junction kept 7 bases outside the gene matches. Germline CDR1 and CDR2: SGHTA and FQGNSA. In DNA, the CDR3 is TGTGCCAGCAGCTCGCGACTAGCGGGGGGTGGTGAGACCCAGTACTTC. It codes for CASSSRLAGGGETQYF.

The chain is built from TRBV28 and TRBJ1-6; TRBD1 might be the D (6 bases). The CDR3 is 15 amino acids. The V gene lost 5 bases and the J gene lost 5 bases, with 13 bases spanning the gap. Germline lookup yields CDR1 MDHEN and CDR2 SYDVKM. The CDR3 coding sequence is TGTGCCAGCAGTGGTAACCAGGGGAATAATTCACCCCTCCACTTT. It translates to CASSGNQGNNSPLHF.

V gene TRBV4-1 combines with J gene TRBJ2-1; 16 bases are a match to TRBD2. From germline, CDR1 is MGHRA and CDR2 YSYEKL. The V segment lost 5 bases and the J segment 9 bases; nucleotides outside the gene matches: 13. The length of the CDR3 is 18 residues. The CDR3 region has the DNA TGCGCCAGCAGCAAGGGACTAGCGGGAGGGCCCAATATCGGTGAGCAGTTCTTC. Protein product: CASSKGLAGGPNIGEQFF.

In this sample, this clone turned up once. J is TRBJ2-5 and V is TRBV6-2 or TRBV6-3, with TRBD1 matching 10 bases. V was pared by 2 bases and J by 2 bases, with 17 bases of the junction left unmatched. Germline V gene lookup returns CDR1 MNHEY and CDR2 SVGEGT. This CDR3 has 20 residues. The CDR3 loop reads CASSYPRTGGFGLIQETQYF. The CDR3 nucleotides are TGTGCCAGCAGTTACCCGAGGACAGGGGGATTTGGACTGATACAAGAGACCCAGTACTTC.

The chain joins TRBV19 to TRBJ1-5, with D unresolved. The germline gives CDR1 LNHDA, CDR2 SQIVND (reference sequence). Trimming pared 6 bases from V and 1 base from J, leaving 13 bases between. The CDR3 covers 15 residues. The DNA for the CDR3 is TGTGCCAGTAGCCCGATGGGCGGGAGCAATCAGCCCCAGCATTTT. Protein: CASSPMGGSNQPQHF.

The chain joins TRBV27 to TRBJ2-7, with 7 bases fitting TRBD2. This CDR3 is built from 13 residues. The ends lost 6 bases at V and 7 bases at J; junction bases unmatched: 9. The V gene's germline CDR1 is MNHEY and CDR2 SMNVEV (reference sequence). The CDR3 reads CASRPGGLREQYF. CDR3 nucleotide sequence: TGTGCCAGCAGGCCCGGGGGGTTACGAGAGCAGTACTTC.

The chain couples TRBV2 to TRBJ2-5; D is perhaps TRBD1 (5 bases). Deletions cut 4 bases from V and 0 bases from J, with 9 bases between. From germline, CDR1 is SNHLY and CDR2 FYNNEI. The CDR3 extends over 14 amino acids. The CDR3 region is CASSGQGHQETQYF. The CDR3 nucleotides read TGTGCCAGCAGTGGTCAGGGCCACCAAGAGACCCAGTACTTC.

The V gene is TRBV14, the J gene TRBJ2-7; 8 bases agree with TRBD1. V was clipped by 4 bases and J by 6 bases; unmatched bases: 8. The CDR3 runs to 14 residues. Germline loops: CDR1 SGHDN, CDR2 FVKESK. The CDR3, as DNA: TGTGCCAGCAGCCCAGGGGGCCGCCTGGCCGAGCAGTACTTC. This codes for CASSPGGRLAEQYF. The full variable domain, in which reference TRBV14 and TRBJ2-7 provide the parts outside the CDR3, is EAGVTQFPSHSVIEKGQTVTLRCDPISGHDNLYWYRRVMGKEIKFLLHFVKESKQDESGMPNNRFLAERTGGTYSTLKVQPAELEDSGVYFCASSPGGRLAEQYFGPGTRLTVT.

The J gene is TRBJ1-5, the V gene TRBV19, with 8 bases matching TRBD1. The CDR3 extends over 20 amino acids. In germline, CDR1 is LNHDA, CDR2 SQIVND (reference sequence). The V and J ends lost 4 bases and 2 bases, in that order; junction bases with no gene match: 19. CDR3 sequence: CASSRTGTGDVLSGNQPQHF. The CDR3 bases are TGTGCCAGTAGTAGAACCGGGACAGGCGACGTATTGAGTGGCAATCAGCCCCAGCATTTT.

This clone was seen just once. The V call is TRBV25-1, the J call TRBJ1-2; D remains unclear. Germline lookup yields CDR1 MGHDK and CDR2 SYGVNS. This CDR3 has 15 residues. V was shortened by 2 bases and J by 4 bases, with 14 bases between the two germline ends. The CDR3 protein is CASSERGLKGYGYTF. CDR3 coding DNA: TGTGCCAGCAGTGAACGGGGTCTCAAGGGCTATGGCTACACCTTC.